The subject of this entry is one TCR beta chain. Specified time point: neoterminal ileum biopsy at postoperative endoscopy, about 6 months after surgery. TCRdb's table, derived via immunoSEQ multiplex PCR, lists solely in-frame clones and lacks some. The table shows 9,500 to 15,000 clones, with roughly four fifths occurring only once. The data originate from a study of T cell repertoires in ileal Crohn's disease. Between the trimmed V and J ends, which lost 4 bases and 0 bases, there was a span of 7 bases. Germline loops: CDR1 SEHNR, CDR2 FQNEAQ (reference sequence). CDR3 length equals 13 residues. This TCR was sampled from an adult with Crohn's disease. Sequenced sample: ileal tissue. The chain is built from TRBV7-9 and TRBJ2-7, with D uncertain. The CDR3 DNA sequence: TGTGCCAGCAGCTCCGGGTTCTCCTACGAGCAGTACTTC. Translated, it gives CASSSGFSYEQYF. The whole variable domain, remainder taken from reference TRBV7-9 and TRBJ2-7, is DTGVSQNPRHKITKRGQNVTFRCDPISEHNRLYWYRQTLGQGPEFLTYFQNEAQLEKSRLLSDRFSAERPKGSFSTLEIQRTEQGDSAMYLCASSSGFSYEQYFGPGTRLTVT.